A selection of T cell receptor beta chains follows, all from one sample in a study of shared clonotypes between healthy human individuals. The assay was immunoSEQ multiplex PCR, and TCRdb's table has in-frame clones only and misses some. The sample contains about 660,000 clones, under 80% of which appear only once. What was sequenced was memory CD4+ T cells sorted from blood. These receptors were collected from a woman in her 30s in good health. CDR3s include the opening cysteine and the closing phenylalanine or tryptophan. D genes are given only for firm matches. Rows may omit the clone size; those that give it use once, few, many or a size class.

V gene	D gene	J gene	clone size	CDR3 protein	CDR3 DNA
TRBV4-1	NA	TRBJ2-7	NA	CASSQETGGSYEQYF	TGCGCCAGCAGCCAAGAGACAGGTGGCTCCTACGAGCAGTACTTC
TRBV18	NA	TRBJ2-7	NA	CASSQDSSYEQYF	TGTGCCAGCTCACAGGACAGCTCCTACGAGCAGTACTTC
TRBV28	NA	TRBJ1-4	few	CASSSLHNEKLFF	TGTGCCAGCAGTTCCCTCCATAATGAAAAACTGTTTTTT
TRBV5-1	NA	TRBJ1-2	NA	CASSSFLSGNYGYTF	TGCGCCAGCAGCTCCTTCCTATCTGGAAACTATGGCTACACCTTC
TRBV6-5	NA	TRBJ1-1	few	CASSYSGGGFTEAFF	TGTGCCAGCAGTTACTCCGGGGGTGGGTTCACTGAAGCTTTCTTT
TRBV9	NA	TRBJ1-2	NA	CASSLGAGYGYTF	TGTGCCAGCAGCTTGGGGGCGGGCTATGGCTACACCTTC
TRBV25-1	TRBD1	TRBJ1-4	NA	CASSGYSPDRSGAEKLFF	TGTGCCAGCAGTGGCTATTCCCCGGACAGGTCCGGGGCTGAAAAACTGTTTTTT
TRBV27	NA	TRBJ2-3	NA	CASSSLSTDTQYF	TGTGCCAGCAGTTCGTTAAGCACAGATACGCAGTATTTT
TRBV29-1	NA	TRBJ1-5	NA	CSVGPGQNQPQHF	TGCAGCGTTGGCCCGGGACAAAATCAGCCCCAGCATTTT
TRBV5-1	NA	TRBJ2-3	few	CASGIPTGSDTQYF	TGCGCCAGCGGCATCCCGACAGGTTCGGATACGCAGTATTTT
TRBV7-2	NA	TRBJ2-1	NA	CASREQGRHNEQFF	TGTGCCAGCAGGGAACAGGGTAGGCACAATGAGCAGTTCTTC
TRBV5-1	TRBD1	TRBJ2-7	NA	CASSLAFRTGTGPSYEQYF	TGCGCCAGCAGCTTGGCGTTTCGCACCGGGACAGGGCCTTCCTACGAGCAGTACTTC
TRBV6-4	TRBD1	TRBJ2-3	NA	CASSKSGQGPGGTDTQYF	TGTGCCAGCAGCAAAAGCGGACAGGGGCCTGGAGGCACAGATACGCAGTATTTT
TRBV7-9	NA	TRBJ2-3	NA	CASSPFGGDTQYF	TGTGCCAGCAGCCCTTTCGGGGGAGATACGCAGTATTTT
TRBV2	TRBD1	TRBJ1-1	NA	CASSTEQGARVKAFF	TGTGCCAGCAGTACAGAACAGGGGGCTCGGGTAAAAGCTTTCTTT
TRBV14	NA	TRBJ2-5	few	CASTRGDQETQYF	TGTGCCAGCACACGTGGGGACCAAGAGACCCAGTACTTC
TRBV9	NA	TRBJ2-1	few	CASSVGLVHEQFF	TGTGCCAGCAGCGTAGGACTAGTCCATGAGCAGTTCTTC